The 3 T cell receptor beta chains below all came from one sample that was sequenced in a study of T cells in tuberculosis. Repertoires were generated with immunoSEQ multiplex PCR, while TCRdb's copy carries only in-frame clones and drops some. The sample consists of tens of thousands of clones, about nine tenths of them appearing once. Cells were sorted from thawed PBMC rested overnight and stained with GMM-loaded CD1B tetramer, viability dye and anti-CD3. The CD1B tetramers carried C32 glucose monomycolate purified from Rhodococcus equi. The specimen was CD1b-GMM tetramer-negative cells sorted from PBMCs. The receptors shown here come from an adult woman with latent tuberculosis.

The J gene is TRBJ2-7, the V gene TRBV5-1, with 10 positions matching TRBD2. Germline CDR1 reads SGHRS; CDR2 reads YFSETQ. The CDR3 length is 15 residues. V was pared by 5 bases and J by 5 bases, with 10 bases of the junction left unmatched. CDR3 nucleotide sequence: TGCGCCAGCAGTGTAAGTACTAGCGGGGTCCACGAGCAGTACTTC. Protein: CASSVSTSGVHEQYF.

The chain links TRBV27 to TRBJ2-1; D is unresolved. Germline V gene sequence: CDR1 MNHEY, CDR2 SMNVEV (reference sequence). The V gene lost 3 bases and the J gene lost 4 bases, with 7 bases spanning the gap. The CDR3 is 13 amino acids. The CDR3 sequence: CASSFRQYNEQFF. CDR3 coding DNA: TGTGCCAGCAGTTTCAGGCAGTACAATGAGCAGTTCTTC.

The chain joins TRBV30 to TRBJ2-2; 8 nucleotides match TRBD1. This CDR3 has 16 amino acids. Per germline, CDR1 GTSNPN and CDR2 SVGIG (reference sequence). The V gene end was trimmed by 0 bases and the J gene end by 6 bases; junction bases not matched to a gene: 9. DNA for the CDR3: TGTGCCTGGAGTGTACTTTCAGGCAGGGGGCCCGGGGAGCTGTTTTTT. It encodes CAWSVLSGRGPGELFF.